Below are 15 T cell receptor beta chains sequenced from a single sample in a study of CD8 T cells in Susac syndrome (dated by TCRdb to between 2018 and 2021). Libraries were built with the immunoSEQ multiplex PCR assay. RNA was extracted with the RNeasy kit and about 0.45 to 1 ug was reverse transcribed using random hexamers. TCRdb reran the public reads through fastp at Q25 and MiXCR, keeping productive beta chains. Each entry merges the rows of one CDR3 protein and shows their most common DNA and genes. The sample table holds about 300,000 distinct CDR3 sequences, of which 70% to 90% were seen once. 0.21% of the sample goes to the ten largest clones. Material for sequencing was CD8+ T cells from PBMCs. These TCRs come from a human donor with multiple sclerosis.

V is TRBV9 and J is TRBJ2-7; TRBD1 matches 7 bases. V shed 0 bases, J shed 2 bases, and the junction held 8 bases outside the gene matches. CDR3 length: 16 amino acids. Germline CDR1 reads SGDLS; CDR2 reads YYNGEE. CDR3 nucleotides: TGTGCCAGCAGCGTAGCGTCCGGGACAGCAACCTACGAGCAGTACTTC. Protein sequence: CASSVASGTATYEQYF.

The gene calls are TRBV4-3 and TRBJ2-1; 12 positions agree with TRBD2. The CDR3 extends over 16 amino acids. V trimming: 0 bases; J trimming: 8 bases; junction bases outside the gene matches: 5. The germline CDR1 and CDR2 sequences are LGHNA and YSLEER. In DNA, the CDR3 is TGCGCCAGCAGCCAAGATCGGACTAGCGGGAACGATGAGCAGTTCTTC. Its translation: CASSQDRTSGNDEQFF.

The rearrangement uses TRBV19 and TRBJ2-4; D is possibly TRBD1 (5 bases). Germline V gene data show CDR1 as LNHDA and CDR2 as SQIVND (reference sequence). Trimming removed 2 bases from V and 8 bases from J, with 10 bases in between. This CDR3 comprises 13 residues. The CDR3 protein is CASSIFPQDIQYF. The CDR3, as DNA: TGTGCCAGTAGTATATTCCCACAGGACATTCAGTACTTC.

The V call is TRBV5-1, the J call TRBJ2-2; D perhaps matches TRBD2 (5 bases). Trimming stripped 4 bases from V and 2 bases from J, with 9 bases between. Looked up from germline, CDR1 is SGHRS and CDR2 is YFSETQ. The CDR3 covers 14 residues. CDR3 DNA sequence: TGCGCCAGCAGCGGGAGTAGAAACACCGGGGAGCTGTTTTTT. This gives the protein CASSGSRNTGELFF.

The CDR3 protein is CASSYSWQGAYSNQPQHF. The CDR3 coding sequence is TGTGCCAGCAGTTACTCGTGGCAGGGGGCATATAGCAATCAGCCCCAGCATTTT. The chain combines TRBV6-2 or TRBV6-3 with TRBJ1-5; 8 bases map to TRBD1. With 0 bases clipped from V and 0 bases from J, the junction kept 7 bases outside the gene matches. Germline CDR1 is MNHEY and CDR2 is SVGEGT. The CDR3 contains 18 residues.

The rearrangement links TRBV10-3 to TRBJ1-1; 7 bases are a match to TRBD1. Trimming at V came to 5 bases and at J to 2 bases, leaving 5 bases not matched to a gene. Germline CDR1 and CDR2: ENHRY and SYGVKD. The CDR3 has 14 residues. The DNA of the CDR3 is TGTGCCATCAGTTCCAAGGGGGCAAACACTGAAGCTTTCTTT. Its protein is CAISSKGANTEAFF.

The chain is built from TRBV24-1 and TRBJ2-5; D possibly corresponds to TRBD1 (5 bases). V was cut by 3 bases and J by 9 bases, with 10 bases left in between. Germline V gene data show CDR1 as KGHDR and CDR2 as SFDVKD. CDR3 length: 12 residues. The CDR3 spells CATSDEGAAQYF. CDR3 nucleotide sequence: TGTGCCACCAGTGATGAAGGGGCGGCCCAGTACTTC.

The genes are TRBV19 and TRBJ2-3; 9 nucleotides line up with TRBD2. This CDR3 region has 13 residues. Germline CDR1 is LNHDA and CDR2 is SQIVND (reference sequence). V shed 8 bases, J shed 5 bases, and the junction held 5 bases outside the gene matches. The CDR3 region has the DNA TGTGCCAGTGGGGCGGGAGGGGGAGATACGCAGTATTTT. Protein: CASGAGGGDTQYF.

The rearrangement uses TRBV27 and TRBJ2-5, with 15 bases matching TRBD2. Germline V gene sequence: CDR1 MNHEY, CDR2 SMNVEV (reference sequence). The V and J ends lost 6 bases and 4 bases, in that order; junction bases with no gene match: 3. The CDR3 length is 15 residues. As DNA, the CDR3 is TGTGCCAGCAGAGGACTAGCGGGAGGGCTAGAGACCCAGTACTTC. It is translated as CASRGLAGGLETQYF.

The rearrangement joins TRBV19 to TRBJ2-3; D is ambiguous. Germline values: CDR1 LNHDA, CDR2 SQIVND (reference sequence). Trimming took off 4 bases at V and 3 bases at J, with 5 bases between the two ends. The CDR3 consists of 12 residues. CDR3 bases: TGTGCCAGTAGTAAAGGAACAGATACGCAGTATTTT. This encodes CASSKGTDTQYF.

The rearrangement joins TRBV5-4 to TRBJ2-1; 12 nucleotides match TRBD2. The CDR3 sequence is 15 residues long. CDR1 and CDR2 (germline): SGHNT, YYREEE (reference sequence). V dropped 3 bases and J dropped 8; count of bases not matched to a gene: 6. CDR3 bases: TGTGCCAGCAGCTCCCTAGCGGGAGGGCCCGATGAGCAGTTCTTC. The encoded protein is CASSSLAGGPDEQFF.

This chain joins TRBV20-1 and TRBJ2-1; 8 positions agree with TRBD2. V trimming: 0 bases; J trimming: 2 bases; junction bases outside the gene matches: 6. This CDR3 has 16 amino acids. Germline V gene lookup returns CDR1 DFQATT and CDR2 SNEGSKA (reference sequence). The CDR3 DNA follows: TGCAGTGCTAGAGATCACGTCGGGAGGGCCTACAATGAGCAGTTCTTC. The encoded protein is CSARDHVGRAYNEQFF.

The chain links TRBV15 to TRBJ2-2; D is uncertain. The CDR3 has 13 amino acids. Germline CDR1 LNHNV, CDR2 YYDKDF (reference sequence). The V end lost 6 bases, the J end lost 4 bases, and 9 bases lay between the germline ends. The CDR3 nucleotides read TGTGCCACCAGTAACCGTTCCACCGGGGAGCTGTTTTTT. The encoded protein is CATSNRSTGELFF.

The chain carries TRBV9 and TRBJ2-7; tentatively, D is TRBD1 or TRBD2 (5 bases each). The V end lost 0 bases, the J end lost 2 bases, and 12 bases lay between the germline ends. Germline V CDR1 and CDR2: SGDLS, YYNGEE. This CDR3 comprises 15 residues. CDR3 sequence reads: CASSVGTGPAYEQYF. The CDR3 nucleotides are TGTGCCAGCAGCGTAGGGACGGGACCAGCCTACGAGCAGTACTTC.

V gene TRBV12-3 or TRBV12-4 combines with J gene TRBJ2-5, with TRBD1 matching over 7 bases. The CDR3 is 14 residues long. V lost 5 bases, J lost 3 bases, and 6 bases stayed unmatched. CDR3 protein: CASSPQQGEETQYF. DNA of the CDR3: TGTGCCAGCAGTCCGCAGCAGGGGGAAGAGACCCAGTACTTC.